This note documents a single T cell receptor (beta chain) sequence. Antigen unknown. TCRdb recomputed calls from the RT-PCR reads with MiXCR, one row per CDR3 protein. The profile shows 2,100 or so distinct CDR3 sequences, 83% of them singletons. The data were taken from a study of yellow fever vaccine responses in identical twins. Per germline, CDR1 SQVTM and CDR2 ANQGSEA. With 5 bases removed from V and 1 base from J, the gap between germline ends came to 8 bases. The CDR3 length is 12 residues. Study observations and caveats: Reportedly, twins showed a vaccine T cell response that looked partly convergent and partly personalized.

Sequencing was performed on T cells from blood (PBMCs), unsorted or a sorted subset (not recorded which), taken before or after yellow fever vaccination (not recorded which). The receptor comes from a woman younger than 30 who received the yellow fever vaccine. This chain links TRBV29-1 with TRBJ2-5; D perhaps matches TRBD1 (5 bases). Here the CDR3 DNA reads TGCAGCGTTCTTCAGGGCCAAGAGACCCAGTACTTC. The encoded protein is CSVLQGQETQYF.